This section outlines one T cell receptor beta chain sequence together with its context. Its antigen remains unknown. The data derive from a study of beta chain features in type 1 diabetes. Study-level findings and limits: The VDJ junctions of type 1 diabetes patients carried fewer insertions and more deletions. These data did not resolve whether HLA type affects TCRB rearrangement. For Type 1 diabetes patients, all four CD4+ subsets carried TCRB CDR3s that were moderately but significantly shorter.

The sequenced template was cDNA made from the entire isolated RNA. Sequencing used immunoSEQ multiplex PCR; TCRdb keeps in-frame clones, though not all of them. The sample records over 100,000 clones, roughly 43% being singletons. This CDR3 has 15 residues. V gave up 4 bases and J gave up 3 bases; unmatched junction bases: 7. Looked up from germline, CDR1 is SGHRS and CDR2 is YFSETQ. The V and J genes are TRBV5-1 and TRBJ1-2; 9 bases agree with TRBD1. The source is a woman under 30 in good health. The source material was stem cell memory CD4+ T cells from blood. The CDR3 nucleotides are TGCGCCAGCAGCGGACAACAGGGGGCGGACTATGGCTACACCTTC. This codes for CASSGQQGADYGYTF.